This entry lists 4 T cell receptor beta chains sequenced from one sample in a study of CD8 T cells in Susac syndrome. An amount of RNA that ranged from 0.5 to 1 ug was reverse transcribed with random hexamers. A single record per CDR3 protein comes from TCRdb applying MiXCR to the immunoSEQ multiplex PCR reads. Of 300,000 or so distinct CDR3 sequences listed, roughly 94% are singletons. Sequencing was performed on CD4+ T cells from PBMCs. Receptors were obtained from a human donor with multiple sclerosis.

The rearrangement links TRBV24-1 to TRBJ1-3, with D hard to call. CDR1 and CDR2 (germline): KGHDR, SFDVKD. The CDR3 is made up of 14 amino acids. Trimming pared 4 bases from V and 7 bases from J, leaving 13 bases between. CDR3 DNA sequence: TGTGCCACCAGTGACCTCCGAATAAAGAACACCATATATTTT. Translating it yields CATSDLRIKNTIYF.

V usage is TRBV4-2 and J usage is TRBJ1-2; 9 positions match TRBD1. The CDR3 is 15 residues long. The ends lost 4 bases at V and 3 bases at J; junction bases unmatched: 6. Germline loops: CDR1 LGHNA, CDR2 YNFKEQ. The DNA for the CDR3 is TGTGCCAGCAGCCCGGGACAGGGCGAAGACTATGGCTACACCTTC. Translated: CASSPGQGEDYGYTF.

This clonotype was observed a handful of times. V and J are TRBV18 and TRBJ1-1, with a weak D call TRBD1 (6 bases). Trimming took off 4 bases at V and 2 bases at J, with 17 bases between the two ends. CDR3 size: 16 residues. The germline CDR1 and CDR2 sequences are KGHSH and LQKENI. CDR3 sequence: CASSRDTPGVNTEAFF. CDR3 bases: TGTGCCAGCTCACGGGACACCCCGGGGGTAAACACTGAAGCTTTCTTT.

The chain has TRBV4-3 and TRBJ1-4; 11 bases map to TRBD1. This CDR3 is 16 amino acids long. Germline V gene lookup returns CDR1 LGHNA and CDR2 YSLEER. The V and J ends lost 3 bases and 10 bases, in that order; junction bases with no gene match: 10. Here the CDR3 reads CASSHEGDRGGGKLFF. The CDR3 DNA reads TGCGCCAGCAGCCACGAGGGGGACAGGGGGGGCGGAAAACTGTTTTTT.